These T cell receptor beta chains were read from a single sample in a study of control samples from healthy donors and cancer patients. The assay was immunoSEQ multiplex PCR, and TCRdb's table has in-frame clones only and misses some. The table lists 390,000 or so clones, 90% of them singletons. Sample: PBMCs. The receptors stem from a man aged 35 to 55 with head and neck cancer. The CDR3 runs from the conserved cysteine through the conserved F or W. Each record gives: D gene, CDR3 length, J gene, clone size, V gene, CDR3 protein, CDR3 DNA. The D gene is left open where the match is weak. The size entry is marked missing in some rows and otherwise reads once, few, many or a size class.

TRBD2 | 14 | TRBJ2-1 | NA | TRBV19 | CASSILAGDNEQFF | TGTGCCAGTAGTATACTAGCGGGAGACAATGAGCAGTTCTTC
TRBD2 | 16 | TRBJ2-1 | NA | TRBV7-2 | CASSTASGGPGNEQFF | TGTGCCAGCAGCACCGCTAGCGGGGGGCCGGGGAATGAGCAGTTCTTC
TRBD1 | 14 | TRBJ1-2 | NA | TRBV6-5 | CASSLTGEEDGYTF | TGTGCCAGCAGTCTAACAGGGGAGGAGGATGGCTACACCTTC
NA | 14 | TRBJ2-7 | NA | TRBV18 | CASWENAGLYEQYF | TGTGCCAGCTGGGAGAACGCGGGTCTCTACGAGCAGTACTTC
TRBD1 | 15 | TRBJ2-5 | NA | TRBV2 | CASRKRGDRAETQYF | TGTGCCAGCAGGAAGAGGGGGGACAGGGCGGAGACCCAGTACTTC
NA | 16 | TRBJ2-1 | NA | TRBV6-5 | CASSHSRDSTYNEQFF | TGTGCCAGCAGTCACTCGAGGGACTCCACCTACAATGAGCAGTTCTTC
NA | 13 | TRBJ2-3 | NA | TRBV5-1 | CASSLGDSNTQYF | TGCGCCAGCAGCTTGGGGGACTCTAATACGCAGTATTTT
NA | 13 | TRBJ1-1 | NA | TRBV5-1 | CASSLAEGTEAFF | TGCGCCAGCAGCTTGGCGGAAGGGACTGAAGCTTTCTTT
NA | 14 | TRBJ1-2 | NA | TRBV19 | CASSIASGAYGYTF | TGTGCCAGTAGTATAGCTTCAGGGGCGTATGGCTACACCTTC
TRBD2 | 18 | TRBJ2-5 | NA | TRBV9 | CASSVAAGGRQGQETQYF | TGTGCCAGCAGCGTAGCAGCGGGGGGACGCCAGGGGCAAGAGACCCAGTACTTC
NA | 17 | TRBJ1-6 | NA | TRBV6-2/TRBV6-3 | CASSYDGPQFYNSPLHF | TGTGCCAGCAGTTACGACGGACCTCAATTTTATAATTCACCCCTCCACTTT
NA | 14 | TRBJ1-5 | NA | TRBV28 | CASSLGGRGQPQHF | TGTGCCAGCAGTTTGGGGGGACGCGGTCAGCCCCAGCATTTT
TRBD1 | 17 | TRBJ2-5 | NA | TRBV27 | CASSLSFGTGPQETQYF | TGTGCCAGCAGTTTATCGTTTGGGACAGGACCCCAAGAGACCCAGTACTTC
TRBD1 | 16 | TRBJ2-3 | NA | TRBV7-3 | CASSLPGQGSTDTQYF | TGTGCCAGCAGCTTACCGGGACAGGGCAGCACAGATACGCAGTATTTT
NA | 17 | TRBJ2-1 | NA | TRBV13 | CASSHEGTEGTYNEQFF | TGTGCCAGCAGCCATGAAGGGACCGAAGGAACGTACAATGAGCAGTTCTTC
NA | 16 | TRBJ1-3 | NA | TRBV14 | CASSQVVGRSGNTIYF | TGTGCCAGCAGCCAAGTAGTGGGGCGCTCTGGAAACACCATATATTTT
NA | 16 | TRBJ1-4 | NA | TRBV19 | CASSIWFSRLNEKLFF | TGTGCCAGTAGTATTTGGTTTTCCAGGCTTAATGAAAAACTGTTTTTT
NA | 14 | TRBJ2-1 | NA | TRBV9 | CASSVQGPFNEQFF | TGTGCCAGCAGCGTTCAGGGGCCCTTCAATGAGCAGTTCTTC
TRBD1 | 15 | TRBJ1-3 | NA | TRBV9 | CASSLRQGSGNTIYF | TGTGCCAGCAGCCTAAGACAGGGCTCTGGAAACACCATATATTTT
NA | 15 | TRBJ2-5 | NA | TRBV14 | CASSQELATQETQYF | TGTGCCAGCAGCCAAGAACTAGCAACACAAGAGACCCAGTACTTC
TRBD2 | 18 | TRBJ2-7 | few | TRBV27 | CASSLSRSGRVENYEQYF | TGTGCCAGCAGTTTATCGCGTAGCGGGAGGGTGGAGAACTACGAGCAGTACTTC
NA | 15 | TRBJ2-2 | NA | TRBV6-5 | CASSHRRLVTGELFF | TGTGCCAGCAGTCACAGGCGGCTTGTCACCGGGGAGCTGTTTTTT
NA | 14 | TRBJ1-5 | NA | TRBV28 | CASSISGGSQPQHF | TGTGCCAGCAGTATCTCGGGGGGTAGTCAGCCCCAGCATTTT
NA | 12 | TRBJ1-1 | NA | TRBV6-6 | CASSYGATEAFF | TGTGCCAGCAGTTATGGTGCCACTGAAGCTTTCTTT
NA | 17 | TRBJ2-3 | NA | TRBV7-9 | CASSPTPWQGRTDTQYF | TGTGCCAGCAGCCCCACCCCCTGGCAGGGGCGAACAGATACGCAGTATTTT
NA | 15 | TRBJ2-7 | NA | TRBV7-2 | CASSLETGPFNEQYF | TGTGCCAGCAGCTTAGAGACAGGACCTTTCAACGAGCAGTACTTC
TRBD2 | 17 | TRBJ2-7 | few | TRBV7-9 | CASSLVGSGRALYEQYF | TGTGCCAGCAGCTTAGTTGGCAGCGGGAGGGCCCTCTACGAGCAGTACTTC
NA | 17 | TRBJ2-1 | few | TRBV13 | CASSLGRGTGSYNEQFF | TGTGCCAGCAGCTTAGGAAGAGGGACTGGTTCCTACAATGAGCAGTTCTTC
NA | 11 | TRBJ1-1 | NA | TRBV10-3 | CAISERGGAFF | TGTGCCATCAGCGAGAGGGGGGGAGCTTTCTTT
TRBD2 | 15 | TRBJ2-1 | NA | TRBV4-2 | CASSLKAGESVEQFF | TGTGCCAGCAGCTTAAAAGCGGGAGAGTCGGTTGAGCAGTTCTTC
NA | 14 | TRBJ2-5 | NA | TRBV19 | CASSIWAGQETQYF | TGTGCCAGTAGTATTTGGGCGGGACAAGAGACCCAGTACTTC
NA | 15 | TRBJ2-3 | NA | TRBV7-2 | CASSLERIGTDTQYF | TGTGCCAGCAGCTTAGAGCGGATTGGCACAGATACGCAGTATTTT
NA | 13 | TRBJ2-7 | NA | TRBV15 | CATSRGPGDEQYF | TGTGCCACCAGCAGGGGCCCAGGCGACGAGCAGTACTTC
NA | 15 | TRBJ1-4 | NA | TRBV7-9 | CASSLGETALWKLFF | TGTGCCAGCAGCTTAGGGGAGACTGCCTTGTGGAAACTGTTTTTT
NA | 16 | TRBJ1-2 | NA | TRBV14 | CASSQEEGTRNYGYTF | TGTGCCAGCAGCCAAGAAGAGGGGACTAGGAACTATGGCTACACCTTC
NA | 14 | TRBJ2-3 | NA | TRBV6-1 | CASSEGTSTDTQYF | TGTGCCAGCAGTGAGGGGACTAGCACAGATACGCAGTATTTT
NA | 12 | TRBJ1-4 | NA | TRBV4-2 | CASSQGKGPGFF | TGTGCCAGCAGCCAGGGGAAGGGTCCAGGTTTTTTT
NA | 12 | TRBJ1-1 | NA | TRBV7-2 | CASSLASQEAFF | TGTGCCAGCAGCTTAGCGAGTCAAGAAGCTTTCTTT
NA | 13 | TRBJ1-2 | NA | TRBV5-6 | CASSLDSPVGYTF | TGTGCCAGCAGCTTGGACTCCCCGGTGGGCTACACCTTC
NA | 12 | TRBJ2-7 | NA | TRBV28 | CASSLLPDEQYF | TGTGCCAGCAGTTTACTCCCCGACGAGCAGTACTTC
NA | 15 | TRBJ2-3 | once | TRBV30 | CAWIRGGGKSDTQYF | TGTGCCTGGATTAGAGGGGGAGGAAAATCAGATACGCAGTATTTT
NA | 14 | TRBJ1-5 | once | TRBV6-2/TRBV6-3 | CASSYFGINQPQHF | TGTGCCAGCAGTTATTTTGGAATCAATCAGCCCCAGCATTTT
TRBD2 | 16 | TRBJ2-4 | NA | TRBV14 | CASSQAGGLGKNIQYF | TGTGCCAGCAGCCAAGCGGGGGGGCTGGGCAAAAACATTCAGTACTTC
NA | 15 | TRBJ2-2 | NA | TRBV7-9 | CASSLVQLNTGELFF | TGTGCCAGCAGCTTAGTACAGCTGAACACCGGGGAGCTGTTTTTT
TRBD1 | 17 | TRBJ2-5 | NA | TRBV7-3 | CASSPRSGQGAGETQYF | TGTGCCAGCAGCCCTAGGTCGGGACAGGGGGCCGGCGAGACCCAGTACTTC
NA | 15 | TRBJ2-1 | NA | TRBV28 | CASTVWGLGRNEQFF | TGTGCCAGCACGGTCTGGGGTCTGGGGCGCAATGAGCAGTTCTTC
NA | 13 | TRBJ2-5 | NA | TRBV24-1 | CATSDTGRETQYF | TGTGCCACCAGTGATACAGGGCGGGAGACCCAGTACTTC
NA | 15 | TRBJ2-3 | NA | TRBV9 | CASSPLGPSTDTQYF | TGTGCCAGCAGCCCGCTAGGACCCAGCACAGATACGCAGTATTTT
NA | 15 | TRBJ2-7 | NA | TRBV18 | CASSPGTESSYEQYF | TGTGCCAGCTCACCAGGAACAGAAAGCTCCTACGAGCAGTACTTC
TRBD1 | 15 | TRBJ1-2 | NA | TRBV28 | CASSPASQGDYGYTF | TGTGCCAGCAGTCCTGCCAGTCAGGGGGACTATGGCTACACCTTC
TRBD1 | 13 | TRBJ1-1 | NA | TRBV11-2 | CASSRDREFEAFF | TGTGCCAGCAGCCGGGACAGGGAATTTGAAGCTTTCTTT
TRBD1 | 14 | TRBJ1-1 | NA | TRBV29-1 | CSVEDVTGAAKAFF | TGCAGCGTTGAAGATGTCACAGGGGCCGCTAAAGCTTTCTTT